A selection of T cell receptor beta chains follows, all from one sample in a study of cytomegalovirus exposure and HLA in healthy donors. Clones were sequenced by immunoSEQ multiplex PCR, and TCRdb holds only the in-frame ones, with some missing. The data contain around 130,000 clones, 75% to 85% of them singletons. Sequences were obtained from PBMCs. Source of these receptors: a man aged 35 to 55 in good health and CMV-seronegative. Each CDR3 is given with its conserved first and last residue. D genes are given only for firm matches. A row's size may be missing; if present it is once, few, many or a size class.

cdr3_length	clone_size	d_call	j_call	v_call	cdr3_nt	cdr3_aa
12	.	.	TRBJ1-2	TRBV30	TGTGCCGCTAACAGGAAACCCTATGGCTACACCTTC	CAANRKPYGYTF
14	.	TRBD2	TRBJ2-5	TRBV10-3	TGTGCCATCAGTGTTGATCGGGGGGGGGAGACCCAGTACTTC	CAISVDRGGETQYF
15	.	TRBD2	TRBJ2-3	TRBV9	TGTGCCAGCAGCGTAGAGGCGGGAGAGGCAGATACGCAGTATTTT	CASSVEAGEADTQYF
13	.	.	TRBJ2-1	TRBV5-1	TGCGCCAGCAGCTTGGGTTCTCAGAATGAGCAGTTCTTC	CASSLGSQNEQFF
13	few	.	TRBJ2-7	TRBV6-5	TGTGCCAGCAGTTACTCGTACGGCTACGAGCAGTACTTC	CASSYSYGYEQYF
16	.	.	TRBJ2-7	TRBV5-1	TGCGCCAGCACCTCTGGCACAGGGCTAGTGGGGACCGAGCAGTACTTC	CASTSGTGLVGTEQYF
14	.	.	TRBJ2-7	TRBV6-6	TGTGCCAGCAGTTACAGGGACACTTCCTACGAGCAGTACTTC	CASSYRDTSYEQYF
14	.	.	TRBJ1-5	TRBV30	TGTGCCTGGAGTGGATTACAGGCCAATCAGCCCCAGCATTTT	CAWSGLQANQPQHF
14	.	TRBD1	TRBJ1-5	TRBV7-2	TGTGCCAGCACCCAAGACAGGGGCAATCAGCCCCAGCATTTT	CASTQDRGNQPQHF
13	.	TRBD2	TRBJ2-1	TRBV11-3	TGTGCCAGCAGCCGCGGGAGAGCGGATGAGCAGTTCTTC	CASSRGRADEQFF
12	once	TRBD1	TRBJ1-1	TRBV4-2	TGTGCCAGCAGCCAGGTGACAGGGGAAGCTTTCTTT	CASSQVTGEAFF
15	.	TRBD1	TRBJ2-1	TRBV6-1	TGTGCCAGCAGTGAAGCAGGGACAGGTCACAATGAGCAGTTCTTC	CASSEAGTGHNEQFF
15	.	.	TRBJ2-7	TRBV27	TGTGCCAGCAGTCGCCGGGACACCCTAGGGTACGAGCAGTACTTC	CASSRRDTLGYEQYF
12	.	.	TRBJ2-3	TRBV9	TGTGCCAGCAGGCCAGGGATAGATACGCAGTATTTT	CASRPGIDTQYF
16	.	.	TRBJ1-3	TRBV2	TGTGCCAGCAACCCGGGGGACTTCGGAACTGGAAACACCATATATTTT	CASNPGDFGTGNTIYF
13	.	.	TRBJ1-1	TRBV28	TGTGCCAGCAGTTTAGGCATGAACACTGAAGCTTTCTTT	CASSLGMNTEAFF
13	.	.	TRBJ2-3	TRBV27	TGTGCCATCGGGAAGAGCCGCACAGATACGCAGTATTTT	CAIGKSRTDTQYF
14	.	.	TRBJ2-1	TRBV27	TGTGCCATTGCCCGACAGGCCACACGCAATGAGCAGTTCTTC	CAIARQATRNEQFF
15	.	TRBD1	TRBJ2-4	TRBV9	TGTGCCAGCAGCGTCGGACAGGGAGGAGGGAACAGTCAGTACTTC	CASSVGQGGGNSQYF
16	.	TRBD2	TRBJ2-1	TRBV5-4	TGTGCCAGCAGCCGAGCGGGACTAGCGGAATACAATGAGCAGTTCTTC	CASSRAGLAEYNEQFF
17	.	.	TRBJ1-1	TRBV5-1	TGCGCCAGCAGCTTCTCCTGGACAGCAACAAAGAACACTGAAGCTTTCTTT	CASSFSWTATKNTEAFF
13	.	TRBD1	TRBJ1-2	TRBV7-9	TGTGCCAGCAGCCGGGACAGTAACTATGGCTACACCTTC	CASSRDSNYGYTF
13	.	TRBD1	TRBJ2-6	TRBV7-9	TGTGCGCATCAGGGGGCTGGGGCCAACGGCCTGACTTTC	CAHQGAGANGLTF
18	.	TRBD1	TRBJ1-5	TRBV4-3	TGCGCCAGCAGCCCCTCCAGGACAGGGGGGTATATGGATCAGCCCCAGCATTTT	CASSPSRTGGYMDQPQHF
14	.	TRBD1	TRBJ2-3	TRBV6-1	TGTGCCAGCAGTGACCACAGGGGAACAGATACGCAGTATTTT	CASSDHRGTDTQYF
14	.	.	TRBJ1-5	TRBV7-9	TGTGCCAGCAGCTCACAGAATAGCAATCAGCCCCAGCATTTT	CASSSQNSNQPQHF
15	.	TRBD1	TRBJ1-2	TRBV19	TGTGCCAGTAGTAACCCAGGACAGGGGAACTATGGCTACACCTTC	CASSNPGQGNYGYTF
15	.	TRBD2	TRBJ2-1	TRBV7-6	TGTGCCAGCAGCTTAAGCAGCGGGAGGGAGTATGAGCAGTTCTTC	CASSLSSGREYEQFF
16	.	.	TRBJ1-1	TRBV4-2	TGTGCCAGCAGCCAATTTATCGGGGGGTCGGGCACTGAAGCTTTCTTT	CASSQFIGGSGTEAFF
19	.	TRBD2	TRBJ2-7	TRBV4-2	TGTGCCAGCAGCCAAGAGACTGACTCACCCCAGCGGGGGACCTACGAGCAGTACTTC	CASSQETDSPQRGTYEQYF
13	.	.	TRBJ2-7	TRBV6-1	TGTGCCAGCAGTGAAGCGTGGACAATCGAGCAGTACTTC	CASSEAWTIEQYF
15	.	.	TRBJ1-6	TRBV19	TGTGCCAGTAGTAGCGGACACGCCGGTGGATCACCCCTCCACTTT	CASSSGHAGGSPLHF
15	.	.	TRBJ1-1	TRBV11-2	TGTGCCAGCAGATTAGAATCCGCGGTTCGATCTGAAGCTTTCTTT	CASRLESAVRSEAFF
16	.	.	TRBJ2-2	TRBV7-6	TGTGCCAGCAGCTTAGCGGCAGGGCCGAACACCGGGGAGCTGTTTTTT	CASSLAAGPNTGELFF
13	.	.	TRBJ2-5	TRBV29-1	TGCAGCGTTGACGGACAGCTTGGGGAGACCCAGTACTTC	CSVDGQLGETQYF
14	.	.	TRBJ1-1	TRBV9	TGTGCCAGCAGCGTTGAGACTTTGAACACTGAAGCTTTCTTT	CASSVETLNTEAFF
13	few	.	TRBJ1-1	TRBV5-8	TGTGCCAGCACCTCAAGGGGGTACACTGAAGCTTTCTTT	CASTSRGYTEAFF
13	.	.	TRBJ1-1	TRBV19	TGTGCCAGTAGTATGTTGGGGAGAGCTGAAGCTTTCTTT	CASSMLGRAEAFF
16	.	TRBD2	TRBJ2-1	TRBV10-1	TGCGCCAGCAGCCTTACTAGCGGGAGCTCCTACAATGAGCAGTTCTTC	CASSLTSGSSYNEQFF
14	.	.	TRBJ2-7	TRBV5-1	TGCGCCAGCAGCCCCCTTGAGAGCTCCTACGAGCAGTACTTC	CASSPLESSYEQYF
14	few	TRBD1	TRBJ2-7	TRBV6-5	TGTGCCAGCAGACGGGACAGGGGGCCCTACGAGCAGTACTTC	CASRRDRGPYEQYF
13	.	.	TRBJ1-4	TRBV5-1	TGCGCCAGCAGCTTGGTGTGGGGGGAGAAACTGTTTTTT	CASSLVWGEKLFF
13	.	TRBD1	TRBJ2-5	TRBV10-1	TGCGCCAGCAGTCGGACAGGGCAAGAGACCCAGTACTTC	CASSRTGQETQYF
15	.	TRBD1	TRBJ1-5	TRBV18	TGTGCCAGCTCCCGGGACAGGGGTACCGATCAGCCCCAGCATTTT	CASSRDRGTDQPQHF
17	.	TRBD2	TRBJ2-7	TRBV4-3	TGCGCCAGCAGCCAAGATGCTAGCGGGCTTTTCTCCTACGAGCAGTACTTC	CASSQDASGLFSYEQYF
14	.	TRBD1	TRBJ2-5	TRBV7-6	TGTGCCAGCAGCTTGGACAGGGGAGAAGAGACCCAGTACTTC	CASSLDRGEETQYF
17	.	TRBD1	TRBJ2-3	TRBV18	TGTGCCAGCTCACCTTGGACCGGGGGGACAGGGACAGATACGCAGTATTTT	CASSPWTGGTGTDTQYF
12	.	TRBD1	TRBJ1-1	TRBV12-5	TGTGCTAGTGGTCTTGGACAGGGAGAAGCTTTCTTT	CASGLGQGEAFF
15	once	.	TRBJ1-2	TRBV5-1	TGCGCCAGCAGCTTGGCAGGGGCGGCTAACTATGGCTACACCTTC	CASSLAGAANYGYTF
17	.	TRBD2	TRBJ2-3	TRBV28	TGTGCCAGCAGTAAGACTAGCGGGAGGAGGGGCACAGATACGCAGTATTTT	CASSKTSGRRGTDTQYF
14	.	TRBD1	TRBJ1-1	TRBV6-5	TGTGCCAGCACTATGGACAGGGTTAACACTGAAGCTTTCTTT	CASTMDRVNTEAFF
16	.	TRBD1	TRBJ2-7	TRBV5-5	TGTGCCAGCAGCTTGGCTGCGGGACAGGTGAGCTACGAGCAGTACTTC	CASSLAAGQVSYEQYF
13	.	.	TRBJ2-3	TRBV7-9	TGTGCCAGCAGCTTAGCAGCGGCAGATACGCAGTATTTT	CASSLAAADTQYF
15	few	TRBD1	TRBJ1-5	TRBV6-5	TGTGCCAGCAGTTACACGACAGGGGGCGATCAGCCCCAGCATTTT	CASSYTTGGDQPQHF
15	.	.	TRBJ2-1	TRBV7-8	TGTGCCAGCAGCTTATATTGGGGGGACCGCAATGAGCAGTTCTTC	CASSLYWGDRNEQFF